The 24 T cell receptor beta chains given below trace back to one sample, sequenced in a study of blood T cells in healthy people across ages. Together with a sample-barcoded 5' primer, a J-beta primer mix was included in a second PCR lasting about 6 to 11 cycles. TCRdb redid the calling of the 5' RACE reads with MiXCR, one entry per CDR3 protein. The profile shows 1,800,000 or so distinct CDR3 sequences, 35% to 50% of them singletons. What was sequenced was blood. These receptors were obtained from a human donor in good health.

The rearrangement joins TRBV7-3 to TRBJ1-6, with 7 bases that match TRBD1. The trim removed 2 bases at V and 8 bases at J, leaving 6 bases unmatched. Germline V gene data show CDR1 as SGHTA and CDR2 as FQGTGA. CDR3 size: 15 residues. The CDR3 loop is CASSLYEGGDSPLHF. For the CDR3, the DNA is TGTGCCAGCAGCTTATACGAAGGGGGCGATTCACCCCTCCACTTT.

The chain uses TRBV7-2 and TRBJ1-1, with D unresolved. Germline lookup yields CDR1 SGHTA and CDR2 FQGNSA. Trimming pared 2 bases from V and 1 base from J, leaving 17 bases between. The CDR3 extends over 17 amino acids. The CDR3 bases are TGTGCCAGCAGCTTAAATTTCGACATGACTACGAACACTGAAGCTTTCTTT. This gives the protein CASSLNFDMTTNTEAFF.

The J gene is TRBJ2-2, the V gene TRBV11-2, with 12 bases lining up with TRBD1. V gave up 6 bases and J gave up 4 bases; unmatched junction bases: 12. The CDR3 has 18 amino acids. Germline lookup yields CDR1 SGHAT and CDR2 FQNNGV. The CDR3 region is CASRGDRGLVVGTGELFF. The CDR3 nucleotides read TGTGCCAGCAGAGGGGACAGGGGGCTTGTCGTTGGCACCGGGGAGCTGTTTTTT.

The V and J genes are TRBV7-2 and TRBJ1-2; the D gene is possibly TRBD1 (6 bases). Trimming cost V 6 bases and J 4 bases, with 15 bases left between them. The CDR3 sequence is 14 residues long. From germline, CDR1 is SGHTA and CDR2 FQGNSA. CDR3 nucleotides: TGTGCCAGCAGTCGAACCGGGACAATCTATGGCTACACCTTC. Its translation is CASSRTGTIYGYTF.

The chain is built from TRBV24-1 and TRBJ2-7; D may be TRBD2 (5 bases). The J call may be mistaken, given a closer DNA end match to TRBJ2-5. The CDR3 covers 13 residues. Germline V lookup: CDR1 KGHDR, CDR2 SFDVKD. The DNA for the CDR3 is TGTGCCACCAGTGACCCGAACCGGGGGACCCAGTACTTC. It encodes CATSDPNRGTQYF.

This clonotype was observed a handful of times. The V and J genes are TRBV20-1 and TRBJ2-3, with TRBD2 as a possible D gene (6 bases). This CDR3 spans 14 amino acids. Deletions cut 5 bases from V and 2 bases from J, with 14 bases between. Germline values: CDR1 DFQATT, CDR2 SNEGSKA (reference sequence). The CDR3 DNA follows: TGCAGTGCTGTACCCAGCGGGCTCACAGATACGCAGTATTTT. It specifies CSAVPSGLTDTQYF.

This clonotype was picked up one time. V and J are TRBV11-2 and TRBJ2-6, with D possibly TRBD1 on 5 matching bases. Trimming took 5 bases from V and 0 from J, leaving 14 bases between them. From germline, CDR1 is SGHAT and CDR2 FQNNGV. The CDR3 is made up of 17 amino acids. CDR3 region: CASSQRQRFSGANVLTF. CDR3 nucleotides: TGTGCCAGCAGCCAAAGACAGAGATTCTCTGGGGCCAACGTCCTGACTTTC.

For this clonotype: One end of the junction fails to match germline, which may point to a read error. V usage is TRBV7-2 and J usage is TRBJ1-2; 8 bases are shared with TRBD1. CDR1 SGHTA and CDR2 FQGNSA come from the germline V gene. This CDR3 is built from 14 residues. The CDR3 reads CAGSLAGTGRGYTF. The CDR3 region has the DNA TGTGCCGGCAGCTTAGCTGGGACAGGACGTGGCTACACCTTC.

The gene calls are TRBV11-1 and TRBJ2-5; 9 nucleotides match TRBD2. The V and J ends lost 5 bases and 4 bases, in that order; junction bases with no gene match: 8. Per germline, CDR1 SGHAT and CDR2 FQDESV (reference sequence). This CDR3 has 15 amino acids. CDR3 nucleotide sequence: TGTGCCAGCAGCATAGTTGGGACTAGCTTAGAGACCCAGTACTTC. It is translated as CASSIVGTSLETQYF.

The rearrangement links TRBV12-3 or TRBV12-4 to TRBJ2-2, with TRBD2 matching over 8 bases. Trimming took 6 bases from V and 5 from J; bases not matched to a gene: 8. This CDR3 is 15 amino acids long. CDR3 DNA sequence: TGTGCCAGCAGACCAGCGGGGGCACTAACCGGGGAGCTGTTTTTT. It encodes CASRPAGALTGELFF.

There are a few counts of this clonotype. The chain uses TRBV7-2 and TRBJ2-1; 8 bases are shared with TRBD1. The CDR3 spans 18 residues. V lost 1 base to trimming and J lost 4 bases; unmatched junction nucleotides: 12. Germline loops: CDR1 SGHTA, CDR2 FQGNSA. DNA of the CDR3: TGTGCCAGCAGCTTAGGGCTCGGGTCGACAGGGGCATACAATGAGCAGTTCTTC. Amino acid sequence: CASSLGLGSTGAYNEQFF.

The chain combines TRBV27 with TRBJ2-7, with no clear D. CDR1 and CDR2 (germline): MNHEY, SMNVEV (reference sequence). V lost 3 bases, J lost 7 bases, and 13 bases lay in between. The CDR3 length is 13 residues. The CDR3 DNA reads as TGTGCCAGCAGTTTTGGGTTTGCGCGGGAGCAGTACTTC. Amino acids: CASSFGFAREQYF.

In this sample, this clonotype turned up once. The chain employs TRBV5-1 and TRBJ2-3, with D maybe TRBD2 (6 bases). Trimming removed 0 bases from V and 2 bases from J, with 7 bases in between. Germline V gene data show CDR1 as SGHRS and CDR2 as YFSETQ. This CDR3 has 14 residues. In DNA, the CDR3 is TGCGCCAGCAGCTTGGAGGACTACACAGATACGCAGTATTTT. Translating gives CASSLEDYTDTQYF.

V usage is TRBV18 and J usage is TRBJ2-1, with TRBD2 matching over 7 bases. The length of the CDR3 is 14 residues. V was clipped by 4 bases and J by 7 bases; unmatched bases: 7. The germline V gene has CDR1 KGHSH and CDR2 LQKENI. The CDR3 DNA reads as TGTGCCAGCTCACAAGGACTAGACGCGAATGAGCAGTTCTTC. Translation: CASSQGLDANEQFF.

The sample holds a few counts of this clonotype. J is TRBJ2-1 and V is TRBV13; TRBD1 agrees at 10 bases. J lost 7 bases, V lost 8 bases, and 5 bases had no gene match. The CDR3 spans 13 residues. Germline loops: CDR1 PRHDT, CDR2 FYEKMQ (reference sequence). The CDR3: CASGDRGDNEQFF. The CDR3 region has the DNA TGTGCCAGCGGGGACAGGGGAGATAATGAGCAGTTCTTC.

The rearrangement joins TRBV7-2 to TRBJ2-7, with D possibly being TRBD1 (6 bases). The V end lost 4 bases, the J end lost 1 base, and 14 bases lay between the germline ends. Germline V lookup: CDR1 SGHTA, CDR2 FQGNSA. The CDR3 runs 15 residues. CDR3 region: CASSSYRDKSYEQYF. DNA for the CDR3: TGTGCCAGCAGCTCATACCGGGACAAATCCTACGAGCAGTACTTC.

The CDR3 DNA reads as TGCAGTGCTGAACGAACGGGGGGCGTCTACAATGAGCAGTTCTTC. Translating gives CSAERTGGVYNEQFF. The chain recombines TRBV20-1 with TRBJ2-1; a weak D match, TRBD2 (7 bases). V was shortened by 5 bases and J by 3 bases, with 17 bases between the two germline ends. CDR1 DFQATT and CDR2 SNEGSKA come from the germline V gene (reference sequence). The CDR3 is 15 amino acids.

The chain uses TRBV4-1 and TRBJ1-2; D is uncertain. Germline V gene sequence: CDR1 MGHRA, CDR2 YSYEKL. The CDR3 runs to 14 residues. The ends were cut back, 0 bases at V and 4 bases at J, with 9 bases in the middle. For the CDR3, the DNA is TGCGCCAGCAGCCAAGATCCAGAGATCTATGGCTACACCTTC. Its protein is CASSQDPEIYGYTF.

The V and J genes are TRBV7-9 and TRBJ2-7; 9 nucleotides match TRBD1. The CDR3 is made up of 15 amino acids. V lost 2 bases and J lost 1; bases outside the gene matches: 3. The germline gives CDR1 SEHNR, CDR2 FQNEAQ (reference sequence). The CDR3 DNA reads TGTGCCAGCAGCTTATATGGGACAGGGTCCTACGAGCAGTACTTC. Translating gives CASSLYGTGSYEQYF.

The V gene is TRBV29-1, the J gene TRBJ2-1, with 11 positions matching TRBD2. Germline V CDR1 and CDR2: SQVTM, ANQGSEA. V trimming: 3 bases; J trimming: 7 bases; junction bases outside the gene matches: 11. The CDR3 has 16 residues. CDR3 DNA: TGCAGCGTTGAGGCTTTAGCGGGAGGGCCGGAGAATGAGCAGTTCTTC. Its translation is CSVEALAGGPENEQFF.

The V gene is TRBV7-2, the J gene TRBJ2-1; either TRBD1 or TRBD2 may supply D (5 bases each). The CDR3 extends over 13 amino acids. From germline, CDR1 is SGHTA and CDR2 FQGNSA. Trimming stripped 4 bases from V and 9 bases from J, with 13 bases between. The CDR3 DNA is TGTGCCAGCAGCTCTCCCTGGGGGAGTGAGCAGTTCTTC. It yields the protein CASSSPWGSEQFF.

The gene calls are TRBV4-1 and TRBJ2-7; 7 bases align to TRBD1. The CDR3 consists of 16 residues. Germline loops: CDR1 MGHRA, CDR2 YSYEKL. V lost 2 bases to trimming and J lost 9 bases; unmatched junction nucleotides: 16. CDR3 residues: CASSQPTGALDFGQYF. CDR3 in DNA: TGCGCCAGCAGCCAACCTACAGGGGCCCTCGACTTTGGGCAGTACTTC.

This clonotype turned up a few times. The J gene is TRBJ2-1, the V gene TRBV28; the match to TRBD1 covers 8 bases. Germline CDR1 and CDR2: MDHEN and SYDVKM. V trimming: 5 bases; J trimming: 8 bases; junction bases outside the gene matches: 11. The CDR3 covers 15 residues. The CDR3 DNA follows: TGTGCCAGCAGTGAGCAGGGGGCGCGTAGTCATGAGCAGTTCTTC. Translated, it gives CASSEQGARSHEQFF.

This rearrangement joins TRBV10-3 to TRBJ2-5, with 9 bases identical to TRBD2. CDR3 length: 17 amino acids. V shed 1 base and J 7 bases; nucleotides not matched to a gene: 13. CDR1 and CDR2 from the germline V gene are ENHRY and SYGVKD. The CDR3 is CAISELLAGPRGGTQYF. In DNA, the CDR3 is TGTGCCATCAGTGAGTTACTAGCGGGCCCCCGAGGGGGGACCCAGTACTTC.